This T cell receptor beta chain appears in the sequencing data of a study of T-cell reconstitution after alpha-beta-depleted transplantation in children. Study-wide results and limits: Recipient T cells and thymic progenitors that survived were the source of the high TCRbeta diversity seen at day 60 in some patients. Several hundred graft clones that had expanded were reportedly the source of alpha-beta T cells about two months after transplant.

V lost 3 bases to trimming and J lost 3 bases, with 18 bases between them. The CDR3 length is 17 residues. CDR1 is SGHTA, CDR2 FQGNSA, per germline. For TCRbeta, the library was prepared with unique molecular identifiers. TCRdb re-analysed the PCR reads in MiXCR, keeping a single row per CDR3 protein. The sample shows some 200,000 distinct CDR3 sequences, around 9.2% of them seen only once. This clonotype was detected a few times. Its antigen is still unknown. The sample was PBMCs, mostly from graft donor cells, taken 360 days after TCRalphabeta/CD19-depleted stem cell transplant. The V call is TRBV7-2, the J call TRBJ2-1; D tentatively fits TRBD1 or TRBD2 (6 bases each). This clonotype was sampled from a male patient between 2 and 9 years old who had a stem cell transplant for acute myeloid leukemia, so the T cells may come from the graft donor. The DNA of the CDR3 is TGTGCCAGCAGCTTGGTGGGGGGCCTCGGGTACTACAATGAGCAGTTCTTC. Protein: CASSLVGGLGYYNEQFF.